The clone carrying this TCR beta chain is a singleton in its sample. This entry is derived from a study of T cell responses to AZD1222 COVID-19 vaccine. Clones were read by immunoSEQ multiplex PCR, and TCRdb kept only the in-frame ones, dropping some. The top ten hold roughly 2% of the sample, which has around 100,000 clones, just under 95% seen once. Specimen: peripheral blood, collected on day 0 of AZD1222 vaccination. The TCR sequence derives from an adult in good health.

CDR3 loop: CASSPNGGAEWYGYTF. In nucleotides, the CDR3 is TGCGCCAGCAGCCCAAACGGGGGGGCTGAGTGGTATGGCTACACCTTC. V usage is TRBV5-1 and J usage is TRBJ1-2; D may be TRBD1 (6 bases). CDR1 SGHRS and CDR2 YFSETQ come from the germline V gene. The CDR3 is 16 amino acids. Trimming shortened V by 4 bases and J by 5 bases, and 21 bases separated the two germline ends.